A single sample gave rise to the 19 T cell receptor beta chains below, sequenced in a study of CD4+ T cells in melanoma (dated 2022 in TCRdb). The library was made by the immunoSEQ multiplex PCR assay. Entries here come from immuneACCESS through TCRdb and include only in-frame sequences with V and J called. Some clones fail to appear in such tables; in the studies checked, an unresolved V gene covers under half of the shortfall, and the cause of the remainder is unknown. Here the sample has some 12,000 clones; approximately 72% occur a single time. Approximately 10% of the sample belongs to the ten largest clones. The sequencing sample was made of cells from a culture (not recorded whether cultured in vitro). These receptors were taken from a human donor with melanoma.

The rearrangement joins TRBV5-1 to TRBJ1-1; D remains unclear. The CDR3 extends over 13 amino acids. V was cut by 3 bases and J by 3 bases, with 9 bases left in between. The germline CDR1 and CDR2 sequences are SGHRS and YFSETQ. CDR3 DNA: TGCGCCAGCAGCTGGATAGAGGACACTGAAGCTTTCTTT. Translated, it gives CASSWIEDTEAFF.

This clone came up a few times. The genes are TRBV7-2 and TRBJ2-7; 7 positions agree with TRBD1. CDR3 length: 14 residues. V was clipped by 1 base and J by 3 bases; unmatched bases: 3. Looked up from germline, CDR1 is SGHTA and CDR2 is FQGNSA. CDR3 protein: CASSLVGQLYEQYF. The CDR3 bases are TGTGCCAGCAGCTTAGTGGGACAGCTCTACGAGCAGTACTTC. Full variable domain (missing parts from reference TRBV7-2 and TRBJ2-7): GAGVSQSPSNKVTEKGKDVELRCDPISGHTALYWYRQSLGQGLEFLIYFQGNSAPDKSGLPSDRFSAERTGGSVSTLTIQRTQQEDSAVYLCASSLVGQLYEQYFGPGTRLTVT.

CDR3 nucleotide sequence: TGTGCCAGTAGTTTCCAGGGTTATAGCAATCAGCCCCAGCATTTT. Its protein is CASSFQGYSNQPQHF. The chain carries TRBV19 and TRBJ1-5; tentative D call: TRBD1 (5 bases). V lost 5 bases and J 0 bases, leaving 11 bases between the germline ends. Germline V gene sequence: CDR1 LNHDA, CDR2 SQIVND (reference sequence). This CDR3 is built from 15 residues.

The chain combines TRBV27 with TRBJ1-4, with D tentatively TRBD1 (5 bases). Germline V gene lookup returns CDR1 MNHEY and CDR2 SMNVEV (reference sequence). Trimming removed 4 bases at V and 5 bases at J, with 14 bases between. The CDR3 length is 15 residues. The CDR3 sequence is CASSSRVSVNEKLFF. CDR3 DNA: TGTGCCAGCAGTTCCAGGGTTTCGGTAAATGAAAAACTGTTTTTT. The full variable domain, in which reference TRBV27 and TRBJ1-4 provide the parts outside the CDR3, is EAQVTQNPRYLITVTGKKLTVTCSQNMNHEYMSWYRQDPGLGLRQIYYSMNVEVTDKGDVPEGYKVSRKEKRNFPLILESPSPNQTSLYFCASSSRVSVNEKLFFGSGTQLSVL.

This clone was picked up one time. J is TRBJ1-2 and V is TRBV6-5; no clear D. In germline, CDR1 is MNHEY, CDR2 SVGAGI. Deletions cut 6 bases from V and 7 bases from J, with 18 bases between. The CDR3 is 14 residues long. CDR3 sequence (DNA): TGTGCCAGCAGGGCGAGCATTACCCTGGGTGGCTACACCTTC. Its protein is CASRASITLGGYTF.

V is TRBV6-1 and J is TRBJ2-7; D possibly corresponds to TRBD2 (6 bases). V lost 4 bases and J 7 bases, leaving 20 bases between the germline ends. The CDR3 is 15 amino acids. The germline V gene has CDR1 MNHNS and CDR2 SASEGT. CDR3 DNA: TGTGCCAGCAGTGGGGCGGGACTCTGGGGAGGTGAGCAGTACTTC. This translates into CASSGAGLWGGEQYF.

The CDR3 protein is CASSSGRTEAFF. The CDR3 DNA sequence: TGTGCCAGCAGCTCGGGCCGGACAGAAGCTTTCTTT. This chain uses TRBV7-6 with TRBJ1-1, with D perhaps TRBD1 (5 bases). This CDR3 is 12 amino acids long. Germline-derived CDR1 and CDR2 are SGHVS and FNYEAQ. V was cut by 4 bases and J by 8 bases, with 11 bases left in between.

In nucleotides, the CDR3 is TGTGCCAGCAGTTTATCAGGGGGCTACAGAGGCTACACCTTC. It yields the protein CASSLSGGYRGYTF. The gene calls are TRBV27 and TRBJ1-2, with 7 bases identical to TRBD1. CDR3 length: 14 residues. The V gene end was trimmed by 0 bases and the J gene end by 8 bases; junction bases not matched to a gene: 6. CDR1 and CDR2 from the germline V gene are MNHEY and SMNVEV (reference sequence).

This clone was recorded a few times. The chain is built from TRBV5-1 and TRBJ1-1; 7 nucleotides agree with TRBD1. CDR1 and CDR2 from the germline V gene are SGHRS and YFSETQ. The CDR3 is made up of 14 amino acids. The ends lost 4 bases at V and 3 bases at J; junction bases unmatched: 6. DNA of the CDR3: TGCGCCAGCAGCGACCCAGGGGGGGACACTGAAGCTTTCTTT. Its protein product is CASSDPGGDTEAFF.

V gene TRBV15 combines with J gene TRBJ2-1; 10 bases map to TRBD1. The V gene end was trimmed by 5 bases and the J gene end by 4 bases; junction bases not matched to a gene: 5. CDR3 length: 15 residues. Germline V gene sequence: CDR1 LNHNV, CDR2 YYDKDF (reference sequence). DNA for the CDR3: TGTGCCACCAGCCCCGGGACAGGGGATTACAATGAGCAGTTCTTC. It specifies CATSPGTGDYNEQFF.

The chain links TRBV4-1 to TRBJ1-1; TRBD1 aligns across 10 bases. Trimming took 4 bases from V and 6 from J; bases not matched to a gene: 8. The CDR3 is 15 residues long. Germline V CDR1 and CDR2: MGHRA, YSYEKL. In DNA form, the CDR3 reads TGCGCCAGCAGCCGTACCGGGACAGGGGTAGCTGAAGCTTTCTTT. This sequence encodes CASSRTGTGVAEAFF.

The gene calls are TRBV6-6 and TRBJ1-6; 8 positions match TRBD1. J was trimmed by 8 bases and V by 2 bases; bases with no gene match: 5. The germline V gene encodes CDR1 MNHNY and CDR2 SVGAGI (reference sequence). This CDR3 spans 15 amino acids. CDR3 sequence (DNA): TGTGCCAGCAGTTACGGATCAGGGGGCCATTCACCCCTCCACTTT. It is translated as CASSYGSGGHSPLHF.

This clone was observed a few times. The CDR3 region is CASGLYDETELQMNTEAFF. CDR3 coding DNA: TGTGCTAGTGGTTTGTACGACGAGACAGAACTTCAAATGAACACTGAAGCTTTCTTT. The chain couples TRBV12-5 to TRBJ1-1; possible D gene TRBD1, 5 bases. V was clipped by 2 bases and J by 0 bases, with 22 bases between them. CDR3 length: 19 residues. Germline CDR1 and CDR2: LGHNT and FRNRAP.

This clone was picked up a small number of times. Written as DNA, the CDR3 is TGTGCCAGCAGCTTAGGGTGGGAAGGGGAGCTGTTTTTT. Its protein is CASSLGWEGELFF. This rearrangement joins TRBV7-2 to TRBJ2-2; D remains unclear. Germline V gene data show CDR1 as SGHTA and CDR2 as FQGNSA. This CDR3 spans 13 amino acids. V gave up 1 base and J gave up 8 bases, with 8 bases separating them.

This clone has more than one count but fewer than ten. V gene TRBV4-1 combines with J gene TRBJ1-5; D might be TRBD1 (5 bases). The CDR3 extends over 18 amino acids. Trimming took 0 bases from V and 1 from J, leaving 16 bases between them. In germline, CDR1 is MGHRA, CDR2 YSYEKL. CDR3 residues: CASSQDTAGVRSNQPQHF. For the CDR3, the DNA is TGCGCCAGCAGCCAAGATACGGCGGGGGTCCGGAGCAATCAGCCCCAGCATTTT.

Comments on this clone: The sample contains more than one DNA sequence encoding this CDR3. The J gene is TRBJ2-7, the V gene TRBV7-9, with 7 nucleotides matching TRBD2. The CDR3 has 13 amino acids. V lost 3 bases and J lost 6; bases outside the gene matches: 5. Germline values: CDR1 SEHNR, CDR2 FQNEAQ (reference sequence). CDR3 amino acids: CASSLGGRVEQYF. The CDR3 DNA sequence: TGTGCCAGCAGCTTGGGGGGGAGGGTCGAGCAGTACTTC.

The CDR3 DNA sequence: TGTGCCATCAGTCCCCTTGGGGGGCCAGCAGATACGCAGTATTTT. As protein: CAISPLGGPADTQYF. The genes are TRBV10-3 and TRBJ2-3; D possibly matches TRBD1 or TRBD2 (6 bases each). The CDR3 extends over 15 amino acids. Germline CDR1 reads ENHRY; CDR2 reads SYGVKD. Trimming left V 5 bases short and J 4 bases short, with 16 bases between.

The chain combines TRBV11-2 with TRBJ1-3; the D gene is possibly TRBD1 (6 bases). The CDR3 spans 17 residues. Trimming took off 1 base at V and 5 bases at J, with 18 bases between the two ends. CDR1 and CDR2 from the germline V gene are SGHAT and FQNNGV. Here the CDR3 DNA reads TGTGCCAGCAGCTTAGTGGGGGCCGGGACACCAAGAAACACCATATATTTT. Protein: CASSLVGAGTPRNTIYF.

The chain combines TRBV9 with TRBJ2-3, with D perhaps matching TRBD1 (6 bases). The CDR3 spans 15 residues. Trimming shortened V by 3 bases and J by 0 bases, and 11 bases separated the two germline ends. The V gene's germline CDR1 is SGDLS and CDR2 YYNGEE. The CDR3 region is CASSALTGSTDTQYF. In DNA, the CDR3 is TGTGCCAGCAGCGCGCTAACAGGGAGCACAGATACGCAGTATTTT.